This T cell receptor beta chain is drawn from a study of OX40 agonist ivuxolimab in advanced cancers. Across the study: People who had prior anti-PD-1, anti-PD-L1 or anti-CTLA-4 therapy could take part, and 40% had some.

As to this clone: Its antigen remains unknown.

Sequencing was performed with immunoSEQ multiplex PCR; in TCRdb, only in-frame clones are kept and a portion is missing. The data show 34,000 or so clones, with roughly 79% seen just once and about 20% held by the top ten. Per germline, CDR1 SGHDT and CDR2 YYEEEE. The CDR3 runs 13 residues. V lost 4 bases, J lost 2 bases, and 9 bases lay in between. Notes on the study in general: Mean expanded clone counts were higher in CD8+ than CD4+ T cells.

The V and J genes are TRBV5-6 and TRBJ1-1; D ambiguous. This receptor was obtained from an adult with an advanced solid tumor such as melanoma, head and neck, liver or kidney cancer. This sample comprised CD4+ or CD8+ T cells sorted from blood, obtained in a trial of the OX40 agonist ivuxolimab. Here the CDR3 reads CASSRADNTEAFF. In nucleotides, the CDR3 is TGTGCCAGCAGCCGGGCGGACAACACTGAAGCTTTCTTT.